This TCR beta chain was observed in a study of breast tumors, draining lymph nodes, adjacent tissues. The trim removed 4 bases at V and 0 bases at J, leaving 8 bases unmatched. Germline values: CDR1 LGHDT, CDR2 YNNKEL (reference sequence). CDR3 length: 18 residues. Axillary draining lymph nodes of breast cancer patients supplied the node samples. This clonotype was counted a few times. Its target is unknown. TCRdb reanalysed the multiplex PCR reads using MiXCR and keeps one entry per CDR3 protein. Counted here are approximately 250,000 distinct CDR3 sequences, less than 35% occurring once; the ten biggest clones make up approximately 3.3%. Study-wide findings and caveats: Most tumor T cells seemingly derive from lymph node, then expand in tumor. Luminal-like breast cancer showed significantly greater tumor-nontumor repertoire similarity than basal-like breast cancer did.

The source is a female donor with breast cancer. Some clones in this sample may be carry-over from other donors' samples. This sequence joins TRBV3-1 and TRBJ2-5, with 13 positions matching TRBD2. Input material: axillary lymph node tissue. This CDR3 is CASSLGTSGKWYQETQYF. CDR3 DNA: TGTGCCAGCAGCCTAGGGACTAGCGGGAAATGGTACCAAGAGACCCAGTACTTC.